Listed below are T cell receptor beta chains from one sample, sequenced in a study of blood T cell repertoires in COVID-19. Profiled with immunoSEQ multiplex PCR; TCRdb holds only in-frame clones, not every one. Of tens of thousands of clones detected, approximately 84% appear once; the ten largest clones hold 10% to 15%. Source material: peripheral blood. Receptors originate from a human donor in a cohort sampled during active COVID-19. The conserved cysteine and the conserved F or W are not part of the CDR3 here. Fields, in order: V gene, J gene, CDR3 protein.

v_call: TRBV19
j_call: TRBJ1-1
cdr3_aa: ASQGAFTEAF

v_call: TRBV28
j_call: TRBJ1-6
cdr3_aa: ASSLMGTWNSPLH

v_call: TRBV9
j_call: TRBJ1-1
cdr3_aa: ASRTEAGGTTEAF

v_call: TRBV28
j_call: TRBJ2-1
cdr3_aa: ASLSLAESSYNEQF

v_call: TRBV7-2
j_call: TRBJ2-5
cdr3_aa: ASSRAGRETQY

v_call: TRBV5-1
j_call: TRBJ2-5
cdr3_aa: ASSLGIRGSYETQY

v_call: TRBV19
j_call: TRBJ2-3
cdr3_aa: ASSPGLSSTDTQY

v_call: TRBV2
j_call: TRBJ1-6
cdr3_aa: ASRDYRTDNSPLH

v_call: TRBV28
j_call: TRBJ1-4
cdr3_aa: ASSLSGGHEKLF

v_call: TRBV5-1
j_call: TRBJ2-7
cdr3_aa: ASNPGGVGEQY

v_call: TRBV9
j_call: TRBJ2-7
cdr3_aa: ASSGPGQGMWEQY

v_call: TRBV19
j_call: TRBJ2-1
cdr3_aa: ASRAYNEQF

v_call: TRBV4-1
j_call: TRBJ2-3
cdr3_aa: ASSPPSVTDTQY

v_call: TRBV24-1
j_call: TRBJ1-5
cdr3_aa: ATSDREGRNNQPQH

v_call: TRBV5-1
j_call: TRBJ2-5
cdr3_aa: ASSLTSGGAEETQY

v_call: TRBV29-1
j_call: TRBJ2-5
cdr3_aa: SVDARNSQETQY

v_call: TRBV27
j_call: TRBJ1-3
cdr3_aa: ASSTTGDSGNTIY

v_call: TRBV19
j_call: TRBJ1-3
cdr3_aa: ASTNLGIGNTIY

v_call: TRBV5-1
j_call: TRBJ2-5
cdr3_aa: ASSLLGSGETQY

v_call: TRBV7-9
j_call: TRBJ2-7
cdr3_aa: ASSPKGPYEQY

v_call: TRBV6-1
j_call: TRBJ1-1
cdr3_aa: ASSERWSNTEAF

v_call: TRBV11-2
j_call: TRBJ2-7
cdr3_aa: ASSPNPDILVEQY